One and the same sample provided the 23 T cell receptor beta chains below, sequenced in a study of OX40 agonist ivuxolimab in advanced cancers. Measured with immunoSEQ multiplex PCR; TCRdb has only the in-frame clones, and not every one. The sample includes about 61,000 clones, roughly nine tenths seen only once; the top ten take 1% to 1.5%. The source was CD4+ or CD8+ T cells sorted from blood, collected in a trial of the OX40 agonist ivuxolimab. All receptors come from an adult with an advanced solid tumor such as melanoma, head and neck, liver or kidney cancer.

This clone was found once. V usage is TRBV5-1 and J usage is TRBJ2-5; 9 bases match TRBD2. Germline trimming cut 3 bases from V and 2 bases from J; bases unmatched to any gene: 5. Germline V gene lookup returns CDR1 SGHRS and CDR2 YFSETQ. The CDR3 is 15 amino acids. The CDR3: CASSWNLAGQETQYF. The CDR3 nucleotides are TGCGCCAGCAGCTGGAACCTAGCGGGGCAAGAGACCCAGTACTTC.

This clone occurred once. The chain carries TRBV5-1 and TRBJ1-3; D is unresolved. V lost 5 bases to trimming and J lost 0 bases, with 9 bases between them. This CDR3 is 14 amino acids long. Germline V gene lookup returns CDR1 SGHRS and CDR2 YFSETQ. CDR3 loop: CASRAGVSGNTIYF. The CDR3 DNA reads as TGCGCCAGCAGGGCCGGGGTCTCTGGAAACACCATATATTTT.

The chain combines TRBV27 with TRBJ2-2, with D possibly being TRBD2 (6 bases). The V gene's germline CDR1 is MNHEY and CDR2 SMNVEV (reference sequence). The CDR3 consists of 17 residues. The ends were cut back, 5 bases at V and 4 bases at J, with 20 bases in the middle. The CDR3 reads CASSQLPGISGTGELFF. The CDR3 DNA reads TGTGCCAGCAGTCAGTTACCCGGGATTAGCGGCACCGGGGAGCTGTTTTTT.

The chain combines TRBV7-6 with TRBJ1-5; D call uncertain. V was pared by 5 bases and J by 5 bases, with 10 bases between. CDR3 length: 13 amino acids. Germline values: CDR1 SGHVS, CDR2 FNYEAQ. The CDR3 DNA reads as TGTGCCAGCAGCCCTGACGGCGATCAGCCCCAGCATTTT. Its translation is CASSPDGDQPQHF.

The chain carries TRBV2 and TRBJ1-2; D might be TRBD1 (5 bases). V was shortened by 8 bases and J by 8 bases, with 18 bases between the two germline ends. CDR3 length: 13 amino acids. CDR1 SNHLY and CDR2 FYNNEI come from the germline V gene. The CDR3 region has the DNA TGTGCCAGCCGGGAGGGGAGCCTTCGGGGCTACACCTTC. Its protein is CASREGSLRGYTF.

This clone has a single count. The chain employs TRBV4-2 and TRBJ2-7; TRBD2 aligns across 8 bases. The V segment lost 1 base and the J segment 5 bases; nucleotides outside the gene matches: 7. CDR1 and CDR2 (germline): LGHNA, YNFKEQ. CDR3 length: 15 amino acids. Here the CDR3 reads CASSQGFGGGNEQYF. As DNA, the CDR3 is TGTGCCAGCAGCCAAGGATTCGGGGGGGGCAACGAGCAGTACTTC.

This chain links TRBV18 with TRBJ2-3; weak D call: TRBD2 (7 bases). CDR3 length: 13 amino acids. Germline V lookup: CDR1 KGHSH, CDR2 LQKENI. Deletions cut 6 bases from V and 5 bases from J, with 12 bases between. The CDR3 bases are TGTGCCAGCTCGGGGGGGCCTGAAGATACGCAGTATTTT. Translated: CASSGGPEDTQYF.

V gene TRBV7-3 combines with J gene TRBJ1-2; D might be TRBD1 (5 bases). CDR3 size: 13 residues. Germline V gene data show CDR1 as SGHTA and CDR2 as FQGTGA. The V and J ends lost 2 bases and 8 bases respectively, with 12 bases between them. In nucleotides, the CDR3 is TGTGCCAGCAGCTTAGATTGGGGGGTAGGCTACACCTTC. Its translation is CASSLDWGVGYTF.

The genes are TRBV18 and TRBJ2-7, with D uncertain. With 5 bases removed from V and 6 bases from J, the gap between germline ends came to 11 bases. This CDR3 is built from 12 residues. Germline V CDR1 and CDR2: KGHSH, LQKENI. The CDR3 is CASSDQQGEQYF. The CDR3 nucleotides are TGTGCCAGCTCAGACCAACAAGGCGAGCAGTACTTC. The full variable domain, its missing parts supplied by reference TRBV18 and TRBJ2-7, is NAGVMQNPRHLVRRRGQEARLRCSPMKGHSHVYWYRQLPEEGLKFMVYLQKENIIDESGMPKERFSAEFPKEGPSILRIQQVVRGDSAAYFCASSDQQGEQYFGPGTRLTVT.

There are a few counts of this clone. V usage is TRBV10-2 and J usage is TRBJ1-1, with TRBD1 identical over 7 bases. The CDR3 has 13 amino acids. Per germline, CDR1 WSHSY and CDR2 SAAADI. Losses at the gene ends were 5 bases for V and 5 bases for J; bases not matched to a gene: 5. The CDR3 spells CASSNSGGTEAFF. CDR3 bases: TGCGCCAGCAGTAACTCAGGGGGTACTGAAGCTTTCTTT.

The rearrangement links TRBV12-5 to TRBJ2-7, with D unresolved. The CDR3 has 12 residues. Germline V gives CDR1 LGHNT, CDR2 FRNRAP. The ends were cut back, 0 bases at V and 7 bases at J, with 7 bases in the middle. The CDR3 DNA sequence: TGTGCTAGTGGTTTGGTACCCGGAGAGCAGTACTTC. Translation: CASGLVPGEQYF. Drawing the rest from reference TRBV12-5 and TRBJ2-7, the complete variable domain is DARVTQTPRHKVTEMGQEVTMRCQPILGHNTVFWYRQTMMQGLELLAYFRNRAPLDDSGMPKDRFSAEMPDATLATLKIQPSEPRDSAVYFCASGLVPGEQYFGPGTRLTVT.

The chain has TRBV18 and TRBJ1-2; 10 positions agree with TRBD1. Germline values: CDR1 KGHSH, CDR2 LQKENI. Trimming at V came to 3 bases and at J to 0 bases, leaving 13 bases not matched to a gene. CDR3 length: 19 amino acids. The chain's CDR3 is CASSPTGTGAILANYGYTF. CDR3 nucleotides: TGTGCCAGCTCACCTACCGGGACAGGGGCGATCCTAGCTAACTATGGCTACACCTTC.

In its sample, this clone was seen a few times. This chain connects TRBV28 to TRBJ1-5; no reliable D call. Germline-derived CDR1 and CDR2 are MDHEN and SYDVKM. Trimming cost V 3 bases and J 4 bases, with 7 bases left between them. The length of the CDR3 is 13 residues. CDR3 nucleotide sequence: TGTGCCAGCAGTTTGGTGGGGAATCAGCCCCAGCATTTT. It translates to CASSLVGNQPQHF.

The chain joins TRBV6-5 to TRBJ1-1, with TRBD1 matching 9 bases. J was trimmed by 5 bases and V by 2 bases; bases with no gene match: 9. This CDR3 is 16 amino acids long. Germline assignment: CDR1 MNHEY and CDR2 SVGAGI. CDR3: CASSYPPGTGRTEAFF. The CDR3 coding sequence is TGTGCCAGCAGTTACCCGCCTGGGACAGGGCGAACTGAAGCTTTCTTT.

This chain connects TRBV18 to TRBJ1-6; the match to TRBD1 covers 7 bases. CDR1 and CDR2 from the germline V gene are KGHSH and LQKENI. V shed 3 bases and J 7 bases; nucleotides not matched to a gene: 3. CDR3 size: 14 residues. The CDR3, as DNA: TGTGCCAGCTCACCTCGGACAGGCAATTCACCCCTCCACTTT. It codes for CASSPRTGNSPLHF.

The chain carries TRBV10-3 and TRBJ1-4, with D possibly matching TRBD1 (6 bases). The germline V and J ends were trimmed by 3 bases and 11 bases, with 22 bases remaining between them. Germline V gives CDR1 ENHRY, CDR2 SYGVKD. CDR3 size: 16 residues. CDR3 residues: CAISDTKYRDGRKLFF. CDR3 coding DNA: TGTGCCATCAGTGACACTAAATACAGGGACGGAAGGAAACTGTTTTTT.

This sequence joins TRBV18 and TRBJ2-2; D is uncertain. The CDR3 loop spans 17 amino acids. V gave up 0 bases and J gave up 0 bases, with 11 bases separating them. Germline loops: CDR1 KGHSH, CDR2 LQKENI. The CDR3 sequence: CASSPPFPDSNTGELFF. The CDR3 DNA follows: TGTGCCAGCTCACCACCGTTTCCAGATTCGAACACCGGGGAGCTGTTTTTT.

This clone was seen once. The chain couples TRBV30 to TRBJ1-2; possibly TRBD1 for D (5 bases). The germline gives CDR1 GTSNPN, CDR2 SVGIG (reference sequence). Between the trimmed V and J ends, which lost 4 bases and 8 bases, there was a span of 14 bases. The CDR3 has 12 amino acids. CDR3: CAWTPWGTGYTF. The CDR3 nucleotides read TGTGCCTGGACCCCCTGGGGGACCGGCTACACCTTC.

This chain uses TRBV4-2 with TRBJ2-7; 10 bases agree with TRBD1. V shed 2 bases and J 6 bases; nucleotides not matched to a gene: 4. This CDR3 contains 14 residues. CDR1 and CDR2 from the germline V gene are LGHNA and YNFKEQ. DNA of the CDR3: TGTGCCAGCAGCCAAAGGGACAGGGGTGGCGAGCAGTACTTC. Translating gives CASSQRDRGGEQYF.

This clone was detected only a few times. The V and J genes are TRBV25-1 and TRBJ1-2; D gene unclear. Germline assignment: CDR1 MGHDK and CDR2 SYGVNS. Trimming stripped 4 bases from V and 8 bases from J, with 14 bases between. The CDR3 is made up of 13 amino acids. The CDR3 DNA is TGTGCCAGCAGTGGCCTGAGGAGGAGCGGCTACACCTTC. Amino acids: CASSGLRRSGYTF.

This clone was recorded only once. The rearrangement uses TRBV5-6 and TRBJ1-3, with a weak D call TRBD1 (5 bases). Germline values: CDR1 SGHDT, CDR2 YYEEEE. Trimming took off 1 base at V and 4 bases at J, with 12 bases between the two ends. The CDR3 runs to 15 residues. The CDR3 here is CASSLQGANGNTIYF. In DNA, the CDR3 is TGTGCCAGCAGCTTGCAGGGTGCGAACGGAAACACCATATATTTT.

The chain employs TRBV7-8 and TRBJ1-1; D uncertain. Trimming left V 2 bases short and J 5 bases short, with 6 bases between. Germline CDR1 and CDR2: SGHVS and FQNEAQ. The CDR3 totals 12 residues. DNA for the CDR3: TGTGCCAGCAGCTTACTGGTGACTGAAGCTTTCTTT. Protein sequence: CASSLLVTEAFF.

The chain has TRBV19 and TRBJ1-1; D remains unclear. Germline V gene data show CDR1 as LNHDA and CDR2 as SQIVND (reference sequence). CDR3 length equals 15 residues. Trimming left V 3 bases short and J 0 bases short, with 11 bases between. CDR3 sequence: CASSISGVMNTEAFF. CDR3 DNA: TGTGCCAGTAGTATCTCCGGGGTGATGAACACTGAAGCTTTCTTT.